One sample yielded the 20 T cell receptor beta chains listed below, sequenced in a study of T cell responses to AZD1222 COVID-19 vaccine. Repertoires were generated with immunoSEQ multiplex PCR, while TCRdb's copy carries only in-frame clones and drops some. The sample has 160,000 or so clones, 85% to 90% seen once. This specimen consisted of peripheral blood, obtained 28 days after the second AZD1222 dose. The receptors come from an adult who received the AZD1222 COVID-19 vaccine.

CDR3 residues: CASARGNTGELFF. CDR3 DNA sequence: TGCGCCTCCGCGCGGGGCAACACCGGGGAGCTGTTTTTT. This chain joins TRBV5-1 and TRBJ2-2, with D perhaps matching TRBD2 (6 bases). The germline V gene has CDR1 SGHRS and CDR2 YFSETQ. Trimming shortened V by 10 bases and J by 2 bases, and 12 bases separated the two germline ends. This CDR3 is built from 13 residues.

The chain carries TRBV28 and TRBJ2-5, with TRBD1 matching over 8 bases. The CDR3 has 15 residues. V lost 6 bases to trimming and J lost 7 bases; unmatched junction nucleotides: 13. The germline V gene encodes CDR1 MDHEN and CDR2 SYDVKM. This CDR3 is CASRDRAWGLGTQYF. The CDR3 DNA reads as TGTGCCAGCAGGGACAGGGCGTGGGGGTTGGGGACCCAGTACTTC.

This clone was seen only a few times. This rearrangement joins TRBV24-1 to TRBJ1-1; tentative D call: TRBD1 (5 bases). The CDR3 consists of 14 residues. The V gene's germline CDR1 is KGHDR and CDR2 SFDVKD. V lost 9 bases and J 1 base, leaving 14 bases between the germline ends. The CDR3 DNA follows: TGTGCCACCTCACCTGCGGGACCGAACACTGAAGCTTTCTTT. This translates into CATSPAGPNTEAFF.

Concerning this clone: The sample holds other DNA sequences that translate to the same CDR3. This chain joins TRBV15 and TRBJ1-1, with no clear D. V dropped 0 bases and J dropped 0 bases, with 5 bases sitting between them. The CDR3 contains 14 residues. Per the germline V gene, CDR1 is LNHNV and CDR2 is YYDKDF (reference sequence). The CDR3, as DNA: TGTGCCACCAGCAGAGATCGGGTGAACACTGAAGCTTTCTTT. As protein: CATSRDRVNTEAFF.

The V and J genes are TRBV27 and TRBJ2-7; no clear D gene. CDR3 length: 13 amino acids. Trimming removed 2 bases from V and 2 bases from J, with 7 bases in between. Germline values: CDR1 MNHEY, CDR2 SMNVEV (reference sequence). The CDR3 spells CASSLRPTYEQYF. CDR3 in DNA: TGTGCCAGCAGTTTACGTCCAACCTACGAGCAGTACTTC.

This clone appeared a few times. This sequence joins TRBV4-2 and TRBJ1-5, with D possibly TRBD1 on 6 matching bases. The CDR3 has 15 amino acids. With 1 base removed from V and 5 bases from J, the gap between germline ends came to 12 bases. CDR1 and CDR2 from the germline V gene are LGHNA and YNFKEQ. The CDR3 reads CASSQAWDIDQPQHF. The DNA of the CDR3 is TGTGCCAGCAGCCAAGCCTGGGACATTGATCAGCCCCAGCATTTT.

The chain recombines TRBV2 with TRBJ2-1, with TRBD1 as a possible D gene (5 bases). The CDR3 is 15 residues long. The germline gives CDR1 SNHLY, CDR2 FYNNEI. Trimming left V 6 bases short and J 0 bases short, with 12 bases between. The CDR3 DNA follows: TGTGCCAGCAGACCGACAGTCGCCTCCTACAATGAGCAGTTCTTC. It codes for CASRPTVASYNEQFF.

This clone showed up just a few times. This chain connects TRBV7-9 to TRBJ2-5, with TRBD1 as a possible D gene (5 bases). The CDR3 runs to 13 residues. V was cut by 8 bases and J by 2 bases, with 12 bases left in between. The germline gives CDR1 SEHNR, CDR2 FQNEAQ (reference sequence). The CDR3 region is CASRATAQETQYF. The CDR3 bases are TGTGCCAGCCGAGCGACAGCTCAAGAGACCCAGTACTTC.

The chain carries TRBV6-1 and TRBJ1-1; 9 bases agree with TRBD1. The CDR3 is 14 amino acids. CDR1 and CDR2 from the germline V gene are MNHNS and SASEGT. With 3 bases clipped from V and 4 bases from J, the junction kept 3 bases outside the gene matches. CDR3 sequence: CASSDTTGGTEAFF. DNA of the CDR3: TGTGCCAGCAGTGATACGACAGGGGGCACTGAAGCTTTCTTT.

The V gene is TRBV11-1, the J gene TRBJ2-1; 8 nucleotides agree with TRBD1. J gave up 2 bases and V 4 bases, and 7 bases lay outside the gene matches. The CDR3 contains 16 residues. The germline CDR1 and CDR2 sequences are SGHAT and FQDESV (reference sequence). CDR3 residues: CASSSQGAAPYNEQFF. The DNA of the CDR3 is TGTGCCAGCAGCTCCCAGGGGGCTGCCCCCTACAATGAGCAGTTCTTC.

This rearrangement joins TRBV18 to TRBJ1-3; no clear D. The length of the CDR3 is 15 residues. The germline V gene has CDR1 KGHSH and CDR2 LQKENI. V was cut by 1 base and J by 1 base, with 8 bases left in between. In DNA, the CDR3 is TGTGCCAGCTCACCACGTTTAGAATCTGGAAACACCATATATTTT. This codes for CASSPRLESGNTIYF. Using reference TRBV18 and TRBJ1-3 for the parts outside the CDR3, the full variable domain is NAGVMQNPRHLVRRRGQEARLRCSPMKGHSHVYWYRQLPEEGLKFMVYLQKENIIDESGMPKERFSAEFPKEGPSILRIQQVVRGDSAAYFCASSPRLESGNTIYFGEGSWLTVV.

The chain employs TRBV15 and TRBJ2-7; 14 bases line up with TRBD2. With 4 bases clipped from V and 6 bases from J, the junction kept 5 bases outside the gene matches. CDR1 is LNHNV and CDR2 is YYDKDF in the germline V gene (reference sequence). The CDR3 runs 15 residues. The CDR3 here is CATSTGTSGSLEQYF. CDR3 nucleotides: TGTGCCACCAGCACAGGGACTAGCGGGAGCCTCGAGCAGTACTTC.

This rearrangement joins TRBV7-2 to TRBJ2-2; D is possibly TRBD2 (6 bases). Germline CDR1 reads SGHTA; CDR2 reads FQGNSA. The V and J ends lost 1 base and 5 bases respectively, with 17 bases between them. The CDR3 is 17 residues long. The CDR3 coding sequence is TGTGCCAGCAGCTTAGGGGAACAGCTGGGGGGAACCGGGGAGCTGTTTTTT. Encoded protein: CASSLGEQLGGTGELFF. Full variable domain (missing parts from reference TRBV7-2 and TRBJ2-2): GAGVSQSPSNKVTEKGKDVELRCDPISGHTALYWYRQSLGQGLEFLIYFQGNSAPDKSGLPSDRFSAERTGGSVSTLTIQRTQQEDSAVYLCASSLGEQLGGTGELFFGEGSRLTVL.

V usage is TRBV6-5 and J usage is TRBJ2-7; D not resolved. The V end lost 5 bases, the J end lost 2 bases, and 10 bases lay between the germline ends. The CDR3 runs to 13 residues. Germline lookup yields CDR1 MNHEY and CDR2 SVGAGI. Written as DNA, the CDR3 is TGTGCCAGCAGTCCCGACATAGCCTACGAGCAGTACTTC. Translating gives CASSPDIAYEQYF.

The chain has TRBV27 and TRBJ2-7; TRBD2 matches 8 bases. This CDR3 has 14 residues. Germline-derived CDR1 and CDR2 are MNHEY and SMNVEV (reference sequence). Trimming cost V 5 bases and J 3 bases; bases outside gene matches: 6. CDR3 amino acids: CASSVAGGLYEQYF. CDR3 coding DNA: TGTGCCAGCAGTGTGGCGGGAGGCCTCTACGAGCAGTACTTC.

The CDR3 region has the DNA TGTGCCAGCAGTGAAGCGGATTCAACAGGGATAGGCTACACCTTC. This codes for CASSEADSTGIGYTF. The J gene is TRBJ1-2, the V gene TRBV6-1, with D possibly being TRBD1 (6 bases). From germline, CDR1 is MNHNS and CDR2 SASEGT. The germline V and J ends were trimmed by 0 bases and 8 bases, with 16 bases remaining between them. The CDR3 has 15 amino acids.

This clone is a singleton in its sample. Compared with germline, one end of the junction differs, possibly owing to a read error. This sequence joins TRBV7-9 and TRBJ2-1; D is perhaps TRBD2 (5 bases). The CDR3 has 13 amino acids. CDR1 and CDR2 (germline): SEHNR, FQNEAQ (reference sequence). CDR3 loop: CASSSTIELGNLF. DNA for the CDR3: TGTGCCAGCAGCTCAACAATAGAACTAGGAAACCTCTTC.

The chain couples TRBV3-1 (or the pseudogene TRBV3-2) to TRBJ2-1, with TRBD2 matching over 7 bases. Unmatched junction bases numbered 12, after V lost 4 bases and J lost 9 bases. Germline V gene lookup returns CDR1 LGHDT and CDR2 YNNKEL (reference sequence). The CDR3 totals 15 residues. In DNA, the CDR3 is TGTGCCAGCAGCCCTCGATGGGCGGGAGTAGCTGAGCAGTTCTTC. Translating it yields CASSPRWAGVAEQFF.

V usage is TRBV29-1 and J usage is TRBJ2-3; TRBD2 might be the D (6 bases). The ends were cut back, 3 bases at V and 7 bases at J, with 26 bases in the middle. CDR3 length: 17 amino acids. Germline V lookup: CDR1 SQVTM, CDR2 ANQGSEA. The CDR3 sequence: CSVDEGFGGSSLNTQYF. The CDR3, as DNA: TGCAGCGTTGATGAAGGGTTTGGGGGGAGTTCATTAAATACGCAGTATTTT.

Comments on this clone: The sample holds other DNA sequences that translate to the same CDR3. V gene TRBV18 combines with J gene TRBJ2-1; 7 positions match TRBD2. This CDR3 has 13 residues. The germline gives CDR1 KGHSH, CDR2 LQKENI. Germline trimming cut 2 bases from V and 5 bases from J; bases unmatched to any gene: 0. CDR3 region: CASSPGLDNEQFF. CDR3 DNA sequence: TGTGCCAGCTCACCAGGACTAGACAATGAGCAGTTCTTC.